The rows below give T cell receptor beta chains drawn from one sample of a study of beta chain features in type 1 diabetes. The repertoire was sequenced with immunoSEQ multiplex PCR; TCRdb's copy has only in-frame clones and lacks some. The sample records some 150,000 clones, roughly a tenth being singletons. Source material: naive CD4+ T cells from blood. These receptors all come from a man aged 18 to 35 in good health. Both conserved end residues are trimmed from each CDR3. Only some rows state a clone size, as once, few, many or a class for expanded clones.

CDR3 protein	V gene	J gene	clone size
ASSQDQEGRAEAF	TRBV14	TRBJ1-1	few
ASSRVDRDTEAF	TRBV6-5	TRBJ1-1	few
ASSLSDRLNTEAF	TRBV28	TRBJ1-1	.
ASSYGGYNEQF	TRBV6-6	TRBJ2-1	few
ASRGGRSASVTGELF	TRBV7-2	TRBJ2-2	.
ASSAGLPSGANVLT	TRBV9	TRBJ2-6	many
ASSVDRDANYGYT	TRBV7-2	TRBJ1-2	few
ASIPPAGAPDTQY	TRBV28	TRBJ2-3	.
ASSLKDSTGELF	TRBV7-9	TRBJ2-2	few
ASSLALAGGANTGELF	TRBV5-1	TRBJ2-2	few
ASRDRGFSNQPQH	TRBV19	TRBJ1-5	.
ASSPPDRGEY	TRBV7-9	TRBJ2-7	many
ASSLTGTATYNEQF	TRBV5-6	TRBJ2-1	.
ASSPSAGGPDTGELF	TRBV18	TRBJ2-2	few
ASSSHGVAGYPQY	TRBV7-2	TRBJ2-3	few
ASRPLGQEDYGYT	TRBV5-6	TRBJ1-2	few